These 8 T cell receptor beta chains came from one sample sequenced in a study of cytomegalovirus exposure and HLA in healthy donors. PCR amplification relied on 60 Vbeta primers (plus 13 Jbeta primers). Data came from immunoSEQ multiplex PCR; TCRdb stores just in-frame clones and leaves some out. The table includes about 71,000 clones, approximately 70% detected once. Sequencing was performed on PBMCs. The source of these receptors is a woman in her forties or fifties in good health and CMV-seropositive.

There are a few counts of this clone. The gene calls are TRBV6-6 and TRBJ2-7; D gene ambiguous. The CDR3 sequence is 14 residues long. V was shortened by 3 bases and J by 0 bases, with 9 bases between the two germline ends. Germline lookup yields CDR1 MNHNY and CDR2 SVGAGI (reference sequence). The DNA of the CDR3 is TGTGCCAGCAGTTATTCAACGAGCTCCTACGAGCAGTACTTC. Amino acids: CASSYSTSSYEQYF.

This chain uses TRBV2 with TRBJ1-1; possible D gene TRBD1, 6 bases. Trimming took off 7 bases at V and 0 bases at J, with 12 bases between the two ends. This CDR3 spans 14 amino acids. Germline V CDR1 and CDR2: SNHLY, FYNNEI. The CDR3 DNA follows: TGTGCCAGCAAGGAGACAGGTGTGAACACTGAAGCTTTCTTT. Encoded protein: CASKETGVNTEAFF.

The V gene is TRBV10-3, the J gene TRBJ2-1; TRBD2 matches 9 bases. V dropped 1 base and J dropped 8; count of bases not matched to a gene: 6. Germline values: CDR1 ENHRY, CDR2 SYGVKD. There are 15 residues in the CDR3. The CDR3 reads CAISEYQRGVYEQFF. CDR3 in DNA: TGTGCCATCAGTGAGTACCAGCGGGGGGTTTATGAGCAGTTCTTC.

This clone has a handful of counts. The chain links TRBV5-1 to TRBJ1-1; 7 bases align to TRBD1. Germline V lookup: CDR1 SGHRS, CDR2 YFSETQ. The V and J ends lost 0 bases and 4 bases, in that order; junction bases with no gene match: 6. The CDR3 covers 15 residues. The DNA for the CDR3 is TGCGCCAGCAGCTTGGCCCCGACAGGGTCCACTGAAGCTTTCTTT. Translating gives CASSLAPTGSTEAFF. Using reference TRBV5-1 and TRBJ1-1 for the parts outside the CDR3, the full variable domain is KAGVTQTPRYLIKTRGQQVTLSCSPISGHRSVSWYQQTPGQGLQFLFEYFSETQRNKGNFPGRFSGRQFSNSRSEMNVSTLELGDSALYLCASSLAPTGSTEAFFGQGTRLTVV.

This chain uses TRBV30 with TRBJ1-5; TRBD1 matches at 9 bases. Trimming removed 1 base from V and 6 bases from J; junction bases left unmatched: 4. The CDR3 covers 14 residues. CDR1 and CDR2 (germline): GTSNPN, SVGIG (reference sequence). The CDR3 DNA follows: TGTGCCTGGAGTGGACAGGGGGACAGTCAGCCCCAGCATTTT. Translation: CAWSGQGDSQPQHF.

This chain uses TRBV2 with TRBJ2-4; possibly TRBD1 for D (5 bases). The germline V gene encodes CDR1 SNHLY and CDR2 FYNNEI. The length of the CDR3 is 14 residues. Trimming removed 2 bases at V and 5 bases at J, with 10 bases between. CDR3 in amino acids: CASSERGRENIQYF. The CDR3 nucleotides are TGTGCCAGCAGTGAACGTGGCAGGGAAAACATTCAGTACTTC. The full variable domain, with the rest looked up from reference TRBV2 and TRBJ2-4, is EPEVTQTPSHQVTQMGQEVILRCVPISNHLYFYWYRQILGQKVEFLVSFYNNEISEKSEIFDDQFSVERPDGSNFTLKIRSTKLEDSAMYFCASSERGRENIQYFGAGTRLSVL.

The chain joins TRBV7-6 to TRBJ2-7; 8 bases agree with TRBD2. Germline CDR1 SGHVS, CDR2 FNYEAQ. The CDR3 sequence is 15 residues long. The V gene end was trimmed by 5 bases and the J gene end by 2 bases; junction bases not matched to a gene: 8. This CDR3 is CASSPGLGSAYEQYF. CDR3 nucleotide sequence: TGTGCCAGCAGCCCGGGACTAGGTAGCGCCTACGAGCAGTACTTC.

The genes are TRBV2 and TRBJ1-5, with D tentatively TRBD1 (5 bases). The length of the CDR3 is 15 residues. Trimming removed 2 bases from V and 0 bases from J, with 8 bases in between. CDR1 and CDR2 (germline): SNHLY, FYNNEI. The CDR3 nucleotides are TGTGCCAGCAGTGAATTACAGGTTAGCAATCAGCCCCAGCATTTT. Translation gives CASSELQVSNQPQHF.